These 26 T cell receptor beta chains originate from one sample sequenced in a study of cytomegalovirus exposure and HLA in healthy donors. Primers included in the PCR were 60 Vbeta and 13 Jbeta primers. The protocol was immunoSEQ multiplex PCR, while the TCRdb copy is restricted to in-frame clones and leaves out a portion. The sample has about 130,000 clones; over 60% are singletons. The specimen sequenced was PBMCs. These receptors originate from a man between 45 and 60 years old in good health and CMV-seronegative.

This clone was seen only a few times. The chain employs TRBV4-3 and TRBJ2-1, with D tentatively TRBD1 (5 bases). The CDR3 is 15 amino acids. Trimming removed 0 bases at V and 9 bases at J, with 15 bases between. CDR1 is LGHNA and CDR2 is YSLEER in the germline V gene. The CDR3 sequence: CASSQDLSDQGEQFF. In DNA, the CDR3 is TGCGCCAGCAGCCAAGATCTCTCGGACCAGGGTGAGCAGTTCTTC.

The V gene is TRBV2, the J gene TRBJ1-3; tentatively, D is TRBD1 (5 bases). CDR1 is SNHLY, CDR2 FYNNEI, per germline. V lost 3 bases and J lost 4, with 10 bases in between. CDR3 length: 14 amino acids. The CDR3 DNA follows: TGTGCCAGCAGTGATTGGGGCGCAGGAAACACCATATATTTT. This translates into CASSDWGAGNTIYF.

This clone was observed a single time. The chain combines TRBV7-8 with TRBJ2-6; D perhaps matches TRBD1 (5 bases). Germline V CDR1 and CDR2: SGHVS, FQNEAQ. V lost 4 bases and J lost 4, with 17 bases in between. The CDR3 length is 17 residues. This chain's CDR3 is CASSSGRVSSGANVLTF. The CDR3 bases are TGTGCCAGCAGCTCCGGCAGGGTTTCGTCCGGGGCCAACGTCCTGACTTTC.

The chain employs TRBV30 and TRBJ2-7; 10 bases are shared with TRBD1. The CDR3 totals 16 residues. Germline CDR1 reads GTSNPN; CDR2 reads SVGIG (reference sequence). Trimming at V came to 0 bases and at J to 3 bases, leaving 8 bases not matched to a gene. CDR3 protein: CAWSVWGQGTDYEQYF. For the CDR3, the DNA is TGTGCCTGGAGTGTATGGGGACAGGGGACCGACTACGAGCAGTACTTC.

The rearrangement links TRBV6-5 to TRBJ1-1, with TRBD1 matching 12 bases. Germline loops: CDR1 MNHEY, CDR2 SVGAGI. The CDR3 is made up of 13 amino acids. V trimming: 6 bases; J trimming: 6 bases; junction bases outside the gene matches: 2. CDR3 region: CASRGQGASEAFF. CDR3 nucleotides: TGTGCCAGCAGGGGACAGGGGGCTTCTGAAGCTTTCTTT.

This chain uses TRBV5-1 with TRBJ1-2; D is unresolved. This CDR3 comprises 14 residues. CDR1 SGHRS and CDR2 YFSETQ come from the germline V gene. The V end lost 4 bases, the J end lost 3 bases, and 13 bases lay between the germline ends. CDR3 loop: CASSAASPDYGYTF. The DNA of the CDR3 is TGCGCCAGCAGCGCGGCCTCTCCGGACTATGGCTACACCTTC.

This clone was seen just once. The V gene is TRBV5-1, the J gene TRBJ2-1, with 8 bases that match TRBD2. Germline CDR1 and CDR2: SGHRS and YFSETQ. The CDR3 sequence is 15 residues long. Unmatched junction bases numbered 4, after V lost 0 bases and J lost 5 bases. CDR3 sequence: CASSLVGGADNEQFF. CDR3 nucleotides: TGCGCCAGCAGCTTGGTCGGGGGGGCGGACAATGAGCAGTTCTTC.

Details on this clone: Additional DNA sequences in this sample encode the identical CDR3. The V and J genes are TRBV5-1 and TRBJ2-5; the D gene could be TRBD1 or TRBD2 (6 bases each). The CDR3 runs 17 residues. The germline V gene encodes CDR1 SGHRS and CDR2 YFSETQ. V was trimmed by 4 bases and J by 4 bases, leaving 23 bases between them. Written as DNA, the CDR3 is TGCGCCAGCAGCCTGGGGGGCAGGGCGTTTCGATCAGAGACCCAGTACTTC. Its protein product is CASSLGGRAFRSETQYF.

CDR3 protein: CAWSRGNPSEAFF. The CDR3 bases are TGTGCCTGGAGTCGAGGGAACCCATCTGAAGCTTTCTTT. The chain recombines TRBV30 with TRBJ1-1; D is unclear. The CDR3 has 13 amino acids. Germline V gene data show CDR1 as GTSNPN and CDR2 as SVGIG (reference sequence). Trimming pared 2 bases from V and 6 bases from J, leaving 13 bases between.

The V gene is TRBV19, the J gene TRBJ2-5; 11 bases align to TRBD2. Germline V gives CDR1 LNHDA, CDR2 SQIVND (reference sequence). The V gene end was trimmed by 6 bases and the J gene end by 5 bases; junction bases not matched to a gene: 8. The CDR3 is 15 residues long. The CDR3 reads CASSQGLAGGETQYF. The CDR3 DNA reads TGTGCCAGTAGCCAGGGGCTAGCGGGGGGTGAGACCCAGTACTTC. Complete variable domain (other parts from reference TRBV19 and TRBJ2-5): DGGITQSPKYLFRKEGQNVTLSCEQNLNHDAMYWYRQDPGQGLRLIYYSQIVNDFQKGDIAEGYSVSREKKESFPLTVTSAQKNPTAFYLCASSQGLAGGETQYFGPGTRLLVL.

V gene TRBV7-2 combines with J gene TRBJ2-5; 9 nucleotides align to TRBD2. CDR1 and CDR2 (germline): SGHTA, FQGNSA. This CDR3 has 13 residues. The J segment lost 5 bases and the V segment lost 8 bases, leaving 6 bases of the junction unmatched. CDR3 sequence (DNA): TGTGCCAGCGGAGCGGGGGGCCGGGAGACCCAGTACTTC. The encoded protein is CASGAGGRETQYF.

The J gene is TRBJ2-1, the V gene TRBV11-3, with a weak D call TRBD2 (7 bases). V was cut by 0 bases and J by 4 bases, with 10 bases left in between. There are 15 residues in the CDR3. CDR1 and CDR2 (germline): SGHNT, YENEEA. This CDR3 is CASSLDRGAYNEQFF. The CDR3 DNA sequence: TGTGCCAGCAGCTTAGATCGGGGGGCTTACAATGAGCAGTTCTTC.

The V call is TRBV4-2, the J call TRBJ2-3; TRBD2 agrees at 15 bases. With V trimmed by 4 bases and J by 3 bases, 8 bases remained unmatched. The CDR3 spans 18 residues. Germline V gene lookup returns CDR1 LGHNA and CDR2 YNFKEQ. The CDR3 DNA reads as TGTGCCAGCAGCCCCACAGGGACTAGCGGGGGGCAGACAGATACGCAGTATTTT. Amino acids: CASSPTGTSGGQTDTQYF.

This clone was seen a handful of times. The genes are TRBV28 and TRBJ2-1, with TRBD2 matching 9 bases. With 0 bases clipped from V and 8 bases from J, the junction kept 11 bases outside the gene matches. CDR1 is MDHEN and CDR2 is SYDVKM in the germline V gene. This CDR3 is built from 17 residues. The CDR3 is CASSLWDGGGAGDEQFF. CDR3 in DNA: TGTGCCAGCAGTTTATGGGACGGCGGGGGGGCCGGCGATGAGCAGTTCTTC.

The sample holds one count of this clone. The chain combines TRBV6-5 with TRBJ2-3, with D possibly being TRBD2 (7 bases). Germline V gives CDR1 MNHEY, CDR2 SVGAGI. The CDR3 loop spans 15 amino acids. Trimming removed 6 bases at V and 4 bases at J, with 17 bases between. CDR3 nucleotide sequence: TGTGCCAGCAGGCCGGAGGGGGGGGCACCAGATACGCAGTATTTT. Its translation: CASRPEGGAPDTQYF.

The rearrangement uses TRBV7-6 and TRBJ2-1; no firm D call. Germline V lookup: CDR1 SGHVS, CDR2 FNYEAQ. The CDR3 extends over 16 amino acids. Trimming stripped 5 bases from V and 1 base from J, with 15 bases between. The CDR3 nucleotides read TGTGCCAGCAGCGCCCCCTATAAGAAGTCCTACAATGAGCAGTTCTTC. Translation gives CASSAPYKKSYNEQFF.

This clone appeared a few times. The chain has TRBV7-7 and TRBJ2-1; possibly TRBD1 for D (6 bases). Trimming shortened V by 4 bases and J by 5 bases, and 9 bases separated the two germline ends. Germline assignment: CDR1 SSHAT and CDR2 FNYEAQ (reference sequence). This CDR3 has 13 amino acids. The CDR3 region has the DNA TGTGCCAGCAGCTCCGGACAGAACAATGAGCAGTTCTTC. The encoded protein is CASSSGQNNEQFF.

V gene TRBV4-2 combines with J gene TRBJ2-3, with 8 bases aligning to TRBD2. The V and J ends lost 1 base and 2 bases, in that order; junction bases with no gene match: 8. Per germline, CDR1 LGHNA and CDR2 YNFKEQ. The CDR3 extends over 17 amino acids. The DNA of the CDR3 is TGTGCCAGCAGCCAAGTCTCACTAGCGGATCACACAGATACGCAGTATTTT. The encoded protein is CASSQVSLADHTDTQYF.

DNA of the CDR3: TGCGCCAGCAGCAGGCGGGGGCGGGGCACCGGGGAGCTGTTTTTT. It translates to CASSRRGRGTGELFF. V gene TRBV5-1 combines with J gene TRBJ2-2; D may be TRBD2 (7 bases). The CDR3 length is 15 residues. Germline V gene data show CDR1 as SGHRS and CDR2 as YFSETQ. Trimming cost V 4 bases and J 4 bases, with 14 bases left between them.

The genes are TRBV19 and TRBJ2-6, with TRBD1 identical over 8 bases. The junction had 9 bases not matched to a gene; V was cut back by 5 bases and J by 0 bases. Germline loops: CDR1 LNHDA, CDR2 SQIVND (reference sequence). There are 18 residues in the CDR3. Here the CDR3 reads CASSVVPGQVSGANVLTF. CDR3 nucleotide sequence: TGTGCCAGTAGTGTAGTACCGGGACAGGTCTCTGGGGCCAACGTCCTGACTTTC. Filled out from reference TRBV19 and TRBJ2-6, the complete variable domain reads DGGITQSPKYLFRKEGQNVTLSCEQNLNHDAMYWYRQDPGQGLRLIYYSQIVNDFQKGDIAEGYSVSREKKESFPLTVTSAQKNPTAFYLCASSVVPGQVSGANVLTFGAGSRLTVL.

This clone has only a few counts. The chain recombines TRBV28 with TRBJ1-1, with a possible D match to TRBD1 (6 bases). The germline CDR1 and CDR2 sequences are MDHEN and SYDVKM. V lost 5 bases, J lost 4 bases, and 14 bases lay in between. The CDR3 runs to 14 residues. The CDR3 nucleotides read TGTGCCAGCAGTAGACAGGTTTGGAGCACTGAAGCTTTCTTT. This codes for CASSRQVWSTEAFF.

The chain uses TRBV7-2 and TRBJ2-3; D might be TRBD2 (7 bases). CDR3 size: 15 residues. V lost 0 bases and J lost 4, with 11 bases in between. Germline CDR1 is SGHTA and CDR2 is FQGNSA. This CDR3 is CASSLAGGAPDTQYF. CDR3 DNA sequence: TGTGCCAGCAGCTTAGCGGGGGGGGCCCCAGATACGCAGTATTTT. Full variable domain (outside the CDR3, taken from reference TRBV7-2 and TRBJ2-3): GAGVSQSPSNKVTEKGKDVELRCDPISGHTALYWYRQSLGQGLEFLIYFQGNSAPDKSGLPSDRFSAERTGGSVSTLTIQRTQQEDSAVYLCASSLAGGAPDTQYFGPGTRLTVL.

The rearrangement uses TRBV7-9 and TRBJ1-1; D not resolved. Germline CDR1 reads SEHNR; CDR2 reads FQNEAQ (reference sequence). CDR3 length: 14 residues. V was pared by 2 bases and J by 6 bases, with 13 bases between. DNA of the CDR3: TGTGCCAGCAGCTTATCAGAGGGCCTGCCTGAAGCTTTCTTT. Translation gives CASSLSEGLPEAFF.

This clone was counted a few times. This rearrangement joins TRBV5-4 to TRBJ2-5; the D gene is possibly TRBD2 (5 bases). Trimming cost V 4 bases and J 9 bases, with 13 bases left between them. The CDR3 sequence is 12 residues long. Germline CDR1 is SGHNT and CDR2 is YYREEE (reference sequence). The CDR3 sequence is CASSTEEAAQYF. CDR3 bases: TGTGCCAGCAGCACCGAGGAGGCGGCCCAGTACTTC.

The CDR3 nucleotides are TGTGCCAGCAGCTTACGACGAGGGATACCGAATATAAACACTGAAGCTTTCTTT. This translates into CASSLRRGIPNINTEAFF. The V and J genes are TRBV11-2 and TRBJ1-1; no firm D call. There are 18 residues in the CDR3. CDR1 SGHAT and CDR2 FQNNGV come from the germline V gene. V gave up 2 bases and J gave up 2 bases, with 21 bases separating them.

Only a few counts were recorded for this clone. This rearrangement joins TRBV7-8 to TRBJ1-1; 9 nucleotides agree with TRBD1. This CDR3 region has 14 residues. Per germline, CDR1 SGHVS and CDR2 FQNEAQ. The J segment lost 4 bases and the V segment lost 3 bases, leaving 3 bases of the junction unmatched. The CDR3 here is CASSFPGQGTEAFF. In DNA form, the CDR3 reads TGTGCCAGCAGCTTCCCGGGACAGGGCACTGAAGCTTTCTTT. Supplemented by reference TRBV7-8 and TRBJ1-1, the full variable domain reads GAGVSQSPRYKVAKRGQDVALRCDPISGHVSLFWYQQALGQGPEFLTYFQNEAQLDKSGLPSDRFFAERPEGSVSTLKIQRTQQEDSAVYLCASSFPGQGTEAFFGQGTRLTVV.